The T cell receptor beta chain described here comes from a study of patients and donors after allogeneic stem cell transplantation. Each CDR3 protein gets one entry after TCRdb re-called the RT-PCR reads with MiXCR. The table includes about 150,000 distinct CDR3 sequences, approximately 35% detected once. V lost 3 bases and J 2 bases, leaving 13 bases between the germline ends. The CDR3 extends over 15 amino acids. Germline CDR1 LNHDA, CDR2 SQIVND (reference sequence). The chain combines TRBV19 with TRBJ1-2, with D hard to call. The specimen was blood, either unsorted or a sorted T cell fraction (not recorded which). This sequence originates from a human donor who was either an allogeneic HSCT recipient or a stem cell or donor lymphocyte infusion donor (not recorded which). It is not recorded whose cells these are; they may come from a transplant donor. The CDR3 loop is CASSIWARANYGYTF. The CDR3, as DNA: TGTGCCAGTAGTATTTGGGCCAGAGCAAACTATGGCTACACCTTC.